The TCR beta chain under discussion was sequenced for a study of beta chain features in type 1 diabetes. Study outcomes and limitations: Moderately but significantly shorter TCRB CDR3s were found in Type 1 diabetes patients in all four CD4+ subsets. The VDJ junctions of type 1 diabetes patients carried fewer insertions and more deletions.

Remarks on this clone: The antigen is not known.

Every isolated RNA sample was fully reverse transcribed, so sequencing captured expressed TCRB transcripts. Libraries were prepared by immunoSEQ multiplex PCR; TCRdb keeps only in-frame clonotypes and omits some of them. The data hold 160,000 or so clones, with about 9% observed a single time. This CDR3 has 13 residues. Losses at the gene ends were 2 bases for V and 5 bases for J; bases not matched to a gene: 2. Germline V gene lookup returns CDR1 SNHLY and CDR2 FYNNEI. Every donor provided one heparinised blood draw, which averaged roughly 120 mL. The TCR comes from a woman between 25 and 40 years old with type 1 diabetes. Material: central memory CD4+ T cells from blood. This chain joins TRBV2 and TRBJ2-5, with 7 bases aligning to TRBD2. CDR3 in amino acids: CASSERGGETQYF. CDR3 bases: TGTGCCAGCAGTGAACGGGGAGGGGAGACCCAGTACTTC.